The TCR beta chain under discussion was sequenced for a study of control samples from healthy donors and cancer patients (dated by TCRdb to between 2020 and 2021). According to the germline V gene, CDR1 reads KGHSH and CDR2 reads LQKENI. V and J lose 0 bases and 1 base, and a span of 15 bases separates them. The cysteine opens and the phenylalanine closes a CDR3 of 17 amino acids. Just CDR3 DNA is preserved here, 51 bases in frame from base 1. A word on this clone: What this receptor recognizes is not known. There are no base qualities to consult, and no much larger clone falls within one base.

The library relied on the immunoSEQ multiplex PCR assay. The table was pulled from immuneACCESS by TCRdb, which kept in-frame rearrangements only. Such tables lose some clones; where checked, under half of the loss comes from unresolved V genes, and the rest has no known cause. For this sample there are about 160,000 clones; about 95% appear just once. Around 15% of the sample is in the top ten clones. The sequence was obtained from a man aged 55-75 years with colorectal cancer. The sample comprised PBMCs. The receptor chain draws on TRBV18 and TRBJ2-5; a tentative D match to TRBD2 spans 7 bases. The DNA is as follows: TGTGCCAGCTCACCACCTAATGGACTAGGGGGCCAAGAGACCCAGTACTTC. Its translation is CASSPPNGLGGQETQYF.